What follows are 27 T cell receptor beta chains derived from one specimen sequenced in a study of blood T cells in healthy people across ages (dated by TCRdb to 2013 to 2016). The receptor library was made with 5' RACE. Instrument used: Illumina HiSeq 2500. A second roughly 6 to 12 cycle PCR used a sample-barcoded 5' primer and a J-beta primer mix. In TCRdb, the public reads were trimmed at Q25 with fastp and aligned with MiXCR, with productive beta chains retained. All rows with the same CDR3 protein become a single entry with the most common DNA and genes. Present in this sample are about 1 million distinct CDR3 sequences, 40% to 55% of which were seen just once. Jointly, the top ten make up approximately 17% of the sample. The sequenced sample was blood. The receptors here all came from a woman aged 55-69 years in good health.

This chain connects TRBV5-1 to TRBJ2-1, with D tentatively TRBD1 or TRBD2 (5 bases each). The V and J ends lost 4 bases and 8 bases respectively, with 16 bases between them. The CDR3 runs to 14 residues. Germline V gives CDR1 SGHRS, CDR2 YFSETQ. CDR3 DNA: TGCGCCAGCAGCCTACAGGACTGGGTCGATGAGCAGTTCTTC. Translating it yields CASSLQDWVDEQFF.

The chain uses TRBV3-1 and TRBJ1-2; TRBD1 is a possible D gene (6 bases). With 1 base removed from V and 8 bases from J, the gap between germline ends came to 14 bases. Germline V gives CDR1 LGHDT, CDR2 YNNKEL (reference sequence). The CDR3 is made up of 14 amino acids. The CDR3 sequence is CASSQGSGVGGYTF. CDR3 sequence (DNA): TGTGCCAGCAGCCAAGGATCAGGGGTCGGAGGCTACACCTTC.

This clonotype was counted between two and nine times. The gene calls are TRBV21-1 and TRBJ2-7. TRBV21-1 is reported as a pseudogene. The CDR3 is 14 amino acids. As DNA, the CDR3 is TGTGCCAGCAGCCTTAGAAGGAGCCGCTACGAGCAGTACTTC. Translation gives CASSLRRSRYEQYF.

This clonotype was counted between two and nine times. The V and J genes are TRBV6-5 and TRBJ2-7; 8 nucleotides line up with TRBD2. The CDR3 extends over 14 amino acids. Per germline, CDR1 MNHEY and CDR2 SVGAGI. The J segment lost 2 bases and the V segment lost 5 bases, leaving 5 bases of the junction unmatched. In DNA form, the CDR3 reads TGTGCCAGCAGTGTTCGGCGGGGGGCCTACGAGCAGTACTTC. Translating gives CASSVRRGAYEQYF.

This clonotype was observed many times. The chain combines TRBV2 with TRBJ2-1; TRBD2 is a possible D gene (5 bases). This CDR3 has 12 amino acids. V lost 6 bases and J lost 6, with 9 bases in between. The germline CDR1 and CDR2 sequences are SNHLY and FYNNEI. CDR3 amino acids: CASRGGGNEQFF. The CDR3, as DNA: TGTGCCAGCAGGGGTGGAGGCAATGAGCAGTTCTTC. The full variable domain, in which reference TRBV2 and TRBJ2-1 provide the parts outside the CDR3, is EPEVTQTPSHQVTQMGQEVILRCVPISNHLYFYWYRQILGQKVEFLVSFYNNEISEKSEIFDDQFSVERPDGSNFTLKIRSTKLEDSAMYFCASRGGGNEQFFGPGTRLTVL.

The V gene is TRBV6-2 or TRBV6-3, the J gene TRBJ2-1; unclear D gene. CDR3 length: 13 residues. In germline, CDR1 is MNHEY, CDR2 SVGEGT. V lost 5 bases and J 2 bases, leaving 7 bases between the germline ends. CDR3 residues: CASSVTPYNEQFF. CDR3 in DNA: TGTGCCAGCAGTGTCACTCCCTACAATGAGCAGTTCTTC.

The J gene is TRBJ2-5, the V gene TRBV5-1; TRBD1 is a possible D gene (8 bases). The V gene lost 4 bases and the J gene lost 13 bases, with 26 bases spanning the gap. Per germline, CDR1 SGHRS and CDR2 YFSETQ. The CDR3 runs to 15 residues. CDR3 in DNA: TGCGCCAGCAGCAACTCGACAACAGGGGGGGGTGAGCGGTACTTC. Amino acids: CASSNSTTGGGERYF.

The CDR3 coding sequence is TGCAGTGCTAGTCCTGGACAGGGGAATCAGCCCCAGCATTTT. This gives the protein CSASPGQGNQPQHF. The chain employs TRBV20-1 and TRBJ1-5; the match to TRBD1 covers 9 bases. Germline V lookup: CDR1 DFQATT, CDR2 SNEGSKA (reference sequence). CDR3 length equals 14 residues. J gave up 4 bases and V 3 bases, and 4 bases lay outside the gene matches.

This chain uses TRBV28 with TRBJ2-3; D unresolved. The germline gives CDR1 MDHEN, CDR2 SYDVKM. CDR3 length: 12 amino acids. V lost 6 bases and J lost 11, with 15 bases in between. The CDR3 reads CASSADKVVQYF. CDR3 coding DNA: TGTGCCAGCAGCGCTGACAAGGTCGTGCAGTATTTT.

The rearrangement uses TRBV11-2 and TRBJ2-2; D is perhaps TRBD2 (6 bases). Germline CDR1 reads SGHAT; CDR2 reads FQNNGV. Trimming pared 4 bases from V and 2 bases from J, leaving 26 bases between. The CDR3 runs 20 residues. The CDR3 protein is CASSYSSTRRIAANTGELFF. Here the CDR3 DNA reads TGTGCCAGCAGCTATTCCTCGACCCGGAGAATAGCGGCCAACACCGGGGAGCTGTTTTTT.

The genes are TRBV24-1 and TRBJ1-2; D gene unclear. Germline loops: CDR1 KGHDR, CDR2 SFDVKD. Between the trimmed V and J ends, which lost 2 bases and 7 bases, there was a span of 4 bases. This CDR3 is 11 amino acids long. CDR3 bases: TGTGCCACCAGTGATTCTTCTGGCTACACCTTC. It encodes CATSDSSGYTF.

This clonotype came up a few times. This rearrangement joins TRBV6-1 to TRBJ1-5; D is perhaps TRBD1 (5 bases). The germline V and J ends were trimmed by 7 bases and 11 bases, with 24 bases remaining between them. The CDR3 has 15 residues. Germline CDR1 MNHNS, CDR2 SASEGT. CDR3 sequence: CASKSELGPQGAQHF. The CDR3 nucleotides read TGTGCCAGCAAATCAGAGTTGGGACCCCAGGGAGCCCAGCATTTT.

This clonotype was seen more than once but under ten times. The genes are TRBV5-1 and TRBJ1-4; D remains unclear. The V end was cut by 2 bases, the J end by 2 bases, with 4 bases between. The CDR3 is 13 amino acids. In germline, CDR1 is SGHRS, CDR2 YFSETQ. The CDR3 DNA follows: TGCGCCAGCAGCTTTGGGACTAATGAAAAACTGTTTTTT. It is translated as CASSFGTNEKLFF.

In this sample, this clonotype turned up a few times. J is TRBJ2-3 and V is TRBV10-3; 8 bases align to TRBD2. J gave up 4 bases and V 5 bases, and 5 bases lay outside the gene matches. Germline assignment: CDR1 ENHRY and CDR2 SYGVKD. The CDR3 length is 14 residues. As DNA, the CDR3 is TGTGCCATCAGTCGAGCGGGAGAGGCAGATACGCAGTATTTT. Translated, it gives CAISRAGEADTQYF.

The sample holds many counts of this clonotype. The rearrangement joins TRBV10-2 to TRBJ2-7; TRBD1 is a possible D gene (5 bases). Trimming stripped 3 bases from V and 7 bases from J, with 22 bases between. The germline gives CDR1 WSHSY, CDR2 SAAADI. The CDR3 has 16 residues. The CDR3 here is CASSESRAGIYNEQYF. The CDR3 region has the DNA TGCGCCAGCAGTGAAAGTAGGGCAGGGATATACAATGAGCAGTACTTC.

The V call is TRBV18, the J call TRBJ2-4; D is undetermined. The DNA end is more similar to TRBJ2-7, so the J call may be wrong. The CDR3 is 14 residues long. The V gene's germline CDR1 is KGHSH and CDR2 LQKENI. CDR3 nucleotide sequence: TGTGCCAGCTCACCACAACGTTTGGGCTACGAGCAGTACTTC. It yields the protein CASSPQRLGYEQYF.

The chain links TRBV5-1 to TRBJ2-2; TRBD1 matches at 8 bases. Germline assignment: CDR1 SGHRS and CDR2 YFSETQ. The CDR3 extends over 18 amino acids. V lost 0 bases, J lost 4 bases, and 11 bases stayed unmatched. The CDR3 nucleotides read TGCGCCAGCAGCTTGGCCTGGCGGGGACAGGCTGCCACCGGGGAGCTGTTTTTT. Translated: CASSLAWRGQAATGELFF. The full variable domain, its missing parts supplied by reference TRBV5-1 and TRBJ2-2, is KAGVTQTPRYLIKTRGQQVTLSCSPISGHRSVSWYQQTPGQGLQFLFEYFSETQRNKGNFPGRFSGRQFSNSRSEMNVSTLELGDSALYLCASSLAWRGQAATGELFFGEGSRLTVL.

The V and J genes are TRBV3-1 and TRBJ1-1; 8 nucleotides line up with TRBD1. Trimming at V came to 3 bases and at J to 5 bases, leaving 5 bases not matched to a gene. The germline gives CDR1 LGHDT, CDR2 YNNKEL (reference sequence). The CDR3 spans 14 residues. CDR3 DNA: TGTGCCAGCAGCCAGCCGACAGGGGTTACTGAAGCTTTCTTT. It translates to CASSQPTGVTEAFF.

This chain connects TRBV20-1 to TRBJ1-2, with D perhaps matching TRBD1 (5 bases). This CDR3 has 14 amino acids. CDR1 and CDR2 (germline): DFQATT, SNEGSKA (reference sequence). Trimming shortened V by 3 bases and J by 5 bases, and 16 bases separated the two germline ends. CDR3 sequence (DNA): TGCAGTGCTAGTCCCCCTTTGGGACTTTATGGCTACACCTTC. This sequence encodes CSASPPLGLYGYTF.

The chain has TRBV6-6 and TRBJ1-5, with TRBD1 as a possible D gene (5 bases). This CDR3 is built from 16 residues. V lost 5 bases and J 6 bases, leaving 20 bases between the germline ends. Per germline, CDR1 MNHNY and CDR2 SVGAGI (reference sequence). The chain's CDR3 is CASSVTGLPGGQPQHF. The CDR3 DNA reads TGTGCCAGCAGTGTCACGGGACTCCCGGGAGGTCAGCCCCAGCATTTT.

This clonotype occurred a few times. The gene calls are TRBV20-1 and TRBJ1-2; possibly TRBD1 for D (6 bases). Germline V gives CDR1 DFQATT, CDR2 SNEGSKA (reference sequence). This CDR3 spans 14 amino acids. V was clipped by 1 base and J by 4 bases, with 13 bases between them. In DNA form, the CDR3 reads TGCAGTGCTAGAGTCGGGGGGCGCACCTATGGCTACACCTTC. As protein: CSARVGGRTYGYTF.

Notes on this clonotype: A much larger clonotype is one base distant, so this may be a read error. The rearrangement joins TRBV7-2 to TRBJ2-4, with TRBD2 matching over 9 bases. The length of the CDR3 is 16 residues. Trimming at V came to 7 bases and at J to 3 bases, leaving 10 bases not matched to a gene. The germline gives CDR1 SGHTA, CDR2 FQGNSA. CDR3 coding DNA: TGTGCCAGCAACTCCCGCCTAGCGGGAAACAAAAACATTCAGTACTTC. Amino acids: CASNSRLAGNKNIQYF.

This clonotype showed up just a few times. The CDR3 protein is CSAPLAASSYEQYF. DNA of the CDR3: TGCAGTGCGCCACTAGCAGCGAGCTCCTACGAGCAGTACTTC. The chain carries TRBV20-1 and TRBJ2-7; D may be TRBD2 (6 bases). Trimming took 6 bases from V and 0 from J, leaving 15 bases between them. The CDR3 sequence is 14 residues long. CDR1 is DFQATT and CDR2 is SNEGSKA in the germline V gene (reference sequence).

This clonotype showed up many times. A read error may explain this, as a much larger clone is one base away. V is TRBV20-1 and J is TRBJ2-3; 7 nucleotides line up with TRBD2. Germline loops: CDR1 DFQATT, CDR2 SNEGSKA (reference sequence). The CDR3 extends over 16 amino acids. V shed 0 bases and J 2 bases; nucleotides not matched to a gene: 8. The CDR3 coding sequence is TGCAGTGCTAGAGATCCGGGGCGGGAGCACACAGATACGCAGTATTTT. Amino acid sequence: CSARDPGREHTDTQYF.

V and J are TRBV11-2 and TRBJ1-3, with D tentatively TRBD1 (6 bases). Between the trimmed V and J ends, which lost 2 bases and 9 bases, there was a span of 17 bases. CDR3 size: 15 residues. The germline V gene has CDR1 SGHAT and CDR2 FQNNGV. The CDR3 region has the DNA TGTGCCAGCAGCTTACGCGGCAGGGGAACCGGCACCATATATTTT. It translates to CASSLRGRGTGTIYF.

In its sample, this clonotype was seen many times. In DNA form, the CDR3 reads TGCGCCAGCAGCTTGCCGGGAGGGGAGTACGAGCAGTACTTC. Amino acid sequence: CASSLPGGEYEQYF. The rearrangement links TRBV5-1 to TRBJ2-7, with 8 bases that match TRBD2. Germline assignment: CDR1 SGHRS and CDR2 YFSETQ. V was pared by 1 base and J by 4 bases, with 4 bases of the junction left unmatched. CDR3 length equals 14 residues.

The V gene is TRBV27, the J gene TRBJ2-1, with D unclear. The V gene's germline CDR1 is MNHEY and CDR2 SMNVEV (reference sequence). Trimming pared 7 bases from V and 8 bases from J, leaving 15 bases between. This CDR3 has 13 amino acids. The CDR3 reads CASNLRGRHEQFF. CDR3 coding DNA: TGTGCCAGCAACCTCCGTGGGCGCCATGAGCAGTTCTTC.